This TCR beta chain is from a study of OX40 agonist ivuxolimab in advanced cancers. Turning to the study itself: Partial responses were recorded for three patients, including one with hepatocellular carcinoma and two with cutaneous melanoma.

Looked up from germline, CDR1 is MNHEY and CDR2 is SVGAGI. CDR3 length equals 12 residues. Deletions cut 4 bases from V and 6 bases from J, with 8 bases between. Libraries were prepared by immunoSEQ multiplex PCR; TCRdb keeps only in-frame clonotypes and omits some of them. Of fewer than 85,000 clones in the sample, 80% to 90% were seen once. This sequence joins TRBV6-5 and TRBJ2-3; TRBD1 is a possible D gene (5 bases). The receptor comes from an adult with an advanced solid tumor such as melanoma, head and neck, liver or kidney cancer. The input for sequencing was CD4+ or CD8+ T cells sorted from blood, taken in a trial of the OX40 agonist ivuxolimab. The CDR3 DNA is TGTGCCAGCAGTTCGACAGTGGATACGCAGTATTTT. Its protein product is CASSSTVDTQYF.